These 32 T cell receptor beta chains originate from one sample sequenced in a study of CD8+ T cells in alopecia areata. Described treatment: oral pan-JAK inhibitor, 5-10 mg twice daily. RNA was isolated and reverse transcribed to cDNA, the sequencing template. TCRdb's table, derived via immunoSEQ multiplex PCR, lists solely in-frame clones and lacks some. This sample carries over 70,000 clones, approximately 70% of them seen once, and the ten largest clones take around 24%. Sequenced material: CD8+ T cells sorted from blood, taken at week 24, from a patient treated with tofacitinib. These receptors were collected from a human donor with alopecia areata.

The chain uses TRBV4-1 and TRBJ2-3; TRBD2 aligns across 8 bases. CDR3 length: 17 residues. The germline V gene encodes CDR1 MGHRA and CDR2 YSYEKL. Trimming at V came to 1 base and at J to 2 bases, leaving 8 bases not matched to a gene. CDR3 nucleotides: TGCGCCAGCAGCCAAGGCGGGGGGCTAACTAACACAGATACGCAGTATTTT. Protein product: CASSQGGGLTNTDTQYF.

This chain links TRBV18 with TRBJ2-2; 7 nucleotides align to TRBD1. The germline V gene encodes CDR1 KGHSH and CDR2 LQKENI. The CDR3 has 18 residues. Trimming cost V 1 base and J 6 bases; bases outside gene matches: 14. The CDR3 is CASSPLPRTGAGSGELFF. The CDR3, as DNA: TGTGCCAGCTCACCACTTCCACGTACAGGGGCTGGATCCGGGGAGCTGTTTTTT.

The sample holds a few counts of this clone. The CDR3 DNA follows: TGTGCCAGCAGCTTAGGGGGTTCTCTCTCTGGAAACACCATATATTTT. Translation gives CASSLGGSLSGNTIYF. This rearrangement joins TRBV7-2 to TRBJ1-3; D is uncertain. CDR3 size: 16 residues. The V gene lost 1 base and the J gene lost 0 bases, with 10 bases spanning the gap. The germline V gene encodes CDR1 SGHTA and CDR2 FQGNSA.

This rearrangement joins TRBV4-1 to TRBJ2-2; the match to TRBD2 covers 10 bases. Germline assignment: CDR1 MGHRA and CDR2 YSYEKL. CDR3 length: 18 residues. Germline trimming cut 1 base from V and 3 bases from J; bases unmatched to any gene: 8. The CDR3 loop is CASSQVPSGGSYTGELFF. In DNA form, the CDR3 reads TGCGCCAGCAGCCAAGTCCCTAGCGGGGGTTCGTACACCGGGGAGCTGTTTTTT.

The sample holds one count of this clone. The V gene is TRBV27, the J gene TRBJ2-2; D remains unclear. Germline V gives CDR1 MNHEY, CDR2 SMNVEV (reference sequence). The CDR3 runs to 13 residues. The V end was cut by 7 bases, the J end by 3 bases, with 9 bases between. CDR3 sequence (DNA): TGTGCCAGCACTCCCTGGGACACCGGGGAGCTGTTTTTT. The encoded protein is CASTPWDTGELFF.

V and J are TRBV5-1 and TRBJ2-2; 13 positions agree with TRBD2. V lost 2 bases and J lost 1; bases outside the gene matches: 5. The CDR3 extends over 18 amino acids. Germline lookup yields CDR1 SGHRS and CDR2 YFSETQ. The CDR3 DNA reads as TGCGCCAGCAGCTTTGGACTAGCGGGAGTCGGGAACACCGGGGAGCTGTTTTTT. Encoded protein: CASSFGLAGVGNTGELFF.

CDR3 DNA sequence: TGTGCCACCAGCAGTAGAAAGTACAGGCGGTACCAAGAGACCCAGTACTTC. Translated, it gives CATSSRKYRRYQETQYF. The gene calls are TRBV15 and TRBJ2-5; D possibly corresponds to TRBD1 (5 bases). Deletions cut 3 bases from V and 0 bases from J, with 17 bases between. CDR3 length equals 17 residues. CDR1 is LNHNV, CDR2 YYDKDF, per germline (reference sequence).

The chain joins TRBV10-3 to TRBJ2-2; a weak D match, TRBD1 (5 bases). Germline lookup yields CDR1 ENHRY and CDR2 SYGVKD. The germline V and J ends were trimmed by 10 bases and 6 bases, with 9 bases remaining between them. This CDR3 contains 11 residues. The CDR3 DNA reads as TGTGCCACCCAGGGTCCCGGGGAGCTGTTTTTT. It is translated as CATQGPGELFF.

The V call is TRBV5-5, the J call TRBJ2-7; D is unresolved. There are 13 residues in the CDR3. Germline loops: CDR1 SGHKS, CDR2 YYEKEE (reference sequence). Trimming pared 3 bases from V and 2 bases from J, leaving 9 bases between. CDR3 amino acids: CASSWFVAYEQYF. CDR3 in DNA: TGTGCCAGCAGCTGGTTCGTAGCCTACGAGCAGTACTTC.

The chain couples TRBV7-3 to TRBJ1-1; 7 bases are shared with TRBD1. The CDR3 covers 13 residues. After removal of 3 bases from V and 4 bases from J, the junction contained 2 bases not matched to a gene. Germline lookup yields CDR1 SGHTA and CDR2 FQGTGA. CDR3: CASSFAGGTEAFF. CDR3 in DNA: TGTGCCAGCAGCTTCGCAGGGGGCACTGAAGCTTTCTTT.

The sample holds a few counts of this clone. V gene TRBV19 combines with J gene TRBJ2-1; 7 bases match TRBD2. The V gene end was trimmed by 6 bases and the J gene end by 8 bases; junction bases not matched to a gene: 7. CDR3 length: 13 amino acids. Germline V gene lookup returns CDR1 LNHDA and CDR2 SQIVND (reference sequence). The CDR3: CASSGRYGDEQFF. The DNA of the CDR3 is TGTGCCAGTAGCGGGAGGTATGGTGATGAGCAGTTCTTC.

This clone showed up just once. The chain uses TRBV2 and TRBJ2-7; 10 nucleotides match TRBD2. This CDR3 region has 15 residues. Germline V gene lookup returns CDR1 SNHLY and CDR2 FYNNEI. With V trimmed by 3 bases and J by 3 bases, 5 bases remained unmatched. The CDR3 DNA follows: TGTGCCAGCAGTGACTCGCTAGCGGGAGTCTACGAGCAGTACTTC. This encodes CASSDSLAGVYEQYF.

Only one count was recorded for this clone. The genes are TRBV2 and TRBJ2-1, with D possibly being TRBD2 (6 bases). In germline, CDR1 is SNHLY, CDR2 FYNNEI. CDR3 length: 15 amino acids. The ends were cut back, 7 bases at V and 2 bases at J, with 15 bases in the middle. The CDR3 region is CASTAVASAYNEQFF. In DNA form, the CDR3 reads TGTGCCAGCACGGCCGTAGCTAGCGCCTACAATGAGCAGTTCTTC. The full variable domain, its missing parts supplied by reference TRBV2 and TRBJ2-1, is EPEVTQTPSHQVTQMGQEVILRCVPISNHLYFYWYRQILGQKVEFLVSFYNNEISEKSEIFDDQFSVERPDGSNFTLKIRSTKLEDSAMYFCASTAVASAYNEQFFGPGTRLTVL.

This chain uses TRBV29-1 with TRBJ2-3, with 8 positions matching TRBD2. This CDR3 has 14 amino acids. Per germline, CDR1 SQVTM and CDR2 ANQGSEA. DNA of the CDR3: TGCACTGGACAGCGGGGGACAACCACAGATACGCAGTATTTT. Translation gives CTGQRGTTTDTQYF.

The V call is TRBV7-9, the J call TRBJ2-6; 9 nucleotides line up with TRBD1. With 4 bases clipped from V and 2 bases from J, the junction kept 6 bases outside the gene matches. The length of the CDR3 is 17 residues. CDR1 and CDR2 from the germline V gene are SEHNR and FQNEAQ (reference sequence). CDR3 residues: CASSSSRDRAGANVLTF. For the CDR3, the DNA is TGTGCCAGCAGCTCGTCCCGGGACAGGGCTGGGGCCAACGTCCTGACTTTC.

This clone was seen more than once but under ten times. The CDR3 nucleotides are TGTGCCAGCAGCCCCACCTGGACGGACAGCTACGAGCAGTACTTC. This translates into CASSPTWTDSYEQYF. J is TRBJ2-7 and V is TRBV7-9; tentatively, D is TRBD1 (6 bases). CDR1 is SEHNR and CDR2 is FQNEAQ in the germline V gene (reference sequence). CDR3 size: 15 residues. V was cut by 5 bases and J by 3 bases, with 17 bases left in between.

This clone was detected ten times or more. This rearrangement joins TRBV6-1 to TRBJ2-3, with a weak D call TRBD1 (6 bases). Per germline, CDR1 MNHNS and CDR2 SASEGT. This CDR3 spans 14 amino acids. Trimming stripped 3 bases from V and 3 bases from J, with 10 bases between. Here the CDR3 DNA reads TGTGCCAGCAGTGAGTGGGGACAAACAGATACGCAGTATTTT. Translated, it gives CASSEWGQTDTQYF.

The CDR3 sequence: CASSSPGQGLSGANVLTF. In DNA form, the CDR3 reads TGTGCCAGCAGCTCACCGGGACAGGGCCTCTCTGGGGCCAACGTCCTGACTTTC. This sequence joins TRBV7-9 and TRBJ2-6; 9 bases map to TRBD1. The CDR3 spans 18 residues. The V gene's germline CDR1 is SEHNR and CDR2 FQNEAQ (reference sequence). V trimming: 4 bases; J trimming: 0 bases; junction bases outside the gene matches: 7. The variable domain in full, with the rest retrieved from reference TRBV7-9 and TRBJ2-6, is DTGVSQNPRHKITKRGQNVTFRCDPISEHNRLYWYRQTLGQGPEFLTYFQNEAQLEKSRLLSDRFSAERPKGSFSTLEIQRTEQGDSAMYLCASSSPGQGLSGANVLTFGAGSRLTVL.

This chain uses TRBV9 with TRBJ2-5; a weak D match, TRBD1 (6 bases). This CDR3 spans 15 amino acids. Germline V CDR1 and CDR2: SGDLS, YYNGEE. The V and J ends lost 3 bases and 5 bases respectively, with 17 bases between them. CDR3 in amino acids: CASSAGTFSSETQYF. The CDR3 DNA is TGTGCCAGCAGCGCGGGGACATTTTCCTCCGAGACCCAGTACTTC. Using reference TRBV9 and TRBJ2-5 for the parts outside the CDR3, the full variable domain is DSGVTQTPKHLITATGQRVTLRCSPRSGDLSVYWYQQSLDQGLQFLIQYYNGEERAKGNILERFSAQQFPDLHSELNLSSLELGDSALYFCASSAGTFSSETQYFGPGTRLLVL.

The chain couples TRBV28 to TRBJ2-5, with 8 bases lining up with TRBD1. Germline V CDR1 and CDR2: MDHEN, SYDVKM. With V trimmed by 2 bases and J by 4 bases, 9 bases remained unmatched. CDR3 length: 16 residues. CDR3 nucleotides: TGTGCCAGCAGTTTACCCGGAGACAGGGGAGGAGAGACCCAGTACTTC. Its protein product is CASSLPGDRGGETQYF.

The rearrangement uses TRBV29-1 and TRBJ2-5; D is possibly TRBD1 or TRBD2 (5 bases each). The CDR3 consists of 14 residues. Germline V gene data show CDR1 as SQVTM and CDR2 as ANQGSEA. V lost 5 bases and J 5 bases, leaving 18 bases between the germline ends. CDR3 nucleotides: TGCAGCGTTCAGGGACCATCGCCCAGGGAGACCCAGTACTTC. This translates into CSVQGPSPRETQYF. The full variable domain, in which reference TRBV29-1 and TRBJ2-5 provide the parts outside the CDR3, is SAVISQKPSRDICQRGTSLTIQCQVDSQVTMMFWYRQQPGQSLTLIATANQGSEATYESGFVIDKFPISRPNLTFSTLTVSNMSPEDSSIYLCSVQGPSPRETQYFGPGTRLLVL.

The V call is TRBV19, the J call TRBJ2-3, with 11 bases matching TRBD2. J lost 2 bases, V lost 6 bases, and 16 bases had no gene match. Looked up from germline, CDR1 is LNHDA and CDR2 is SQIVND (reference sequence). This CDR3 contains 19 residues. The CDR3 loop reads CASRSLAGGESHVTDTQYF. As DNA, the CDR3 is TGTGCCAGTAGATCTCTAGCGGGGGGAGAAAGCCATGTCACAGATACGCAGTATTTT.

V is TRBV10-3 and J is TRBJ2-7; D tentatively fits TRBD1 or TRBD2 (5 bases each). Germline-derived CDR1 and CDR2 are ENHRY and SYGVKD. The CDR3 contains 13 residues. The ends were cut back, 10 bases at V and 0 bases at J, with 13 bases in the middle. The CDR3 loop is CATRGLSSYEQYF. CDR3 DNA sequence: TGTGCCACCCGGGGCCTTAGCTCCTACGAGCAGTACTTC.

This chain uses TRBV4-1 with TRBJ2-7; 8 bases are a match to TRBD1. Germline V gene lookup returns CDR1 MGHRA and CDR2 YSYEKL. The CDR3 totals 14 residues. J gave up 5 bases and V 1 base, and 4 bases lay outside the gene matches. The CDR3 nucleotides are TGCGCCAGCAGCCAAGGGCAGGGGGCGAACGAGCAGTACTTC. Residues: CASSQGQGANEQYF.

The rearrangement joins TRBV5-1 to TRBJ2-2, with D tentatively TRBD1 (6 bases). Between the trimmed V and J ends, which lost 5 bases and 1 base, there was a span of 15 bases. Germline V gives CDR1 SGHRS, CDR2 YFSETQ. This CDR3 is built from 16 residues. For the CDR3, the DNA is TGCGCCAGCAGAGATCTGCTGACAGGGAACACCGGGGAGCTGTTTTTT. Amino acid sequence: CASRDLLTGNTGELFF.

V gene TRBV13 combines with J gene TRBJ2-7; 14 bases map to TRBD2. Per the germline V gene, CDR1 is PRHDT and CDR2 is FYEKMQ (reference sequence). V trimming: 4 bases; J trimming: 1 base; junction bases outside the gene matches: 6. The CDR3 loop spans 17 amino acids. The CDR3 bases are TGTGCCAGCAGCTCCGGACTAGCGGGAGGAGCGTCCTACGAGCAGTACTTC. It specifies CASSSGLAGGASYEQYF.

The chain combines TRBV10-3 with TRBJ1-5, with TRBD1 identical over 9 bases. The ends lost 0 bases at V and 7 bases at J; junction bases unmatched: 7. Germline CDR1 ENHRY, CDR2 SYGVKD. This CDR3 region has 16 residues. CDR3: CAISESTPTGGQPQHF. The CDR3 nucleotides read TGTGCCATCAGTGAGTCGACTCCAACAGGGGGCCAGCCCCAGCATTTT.

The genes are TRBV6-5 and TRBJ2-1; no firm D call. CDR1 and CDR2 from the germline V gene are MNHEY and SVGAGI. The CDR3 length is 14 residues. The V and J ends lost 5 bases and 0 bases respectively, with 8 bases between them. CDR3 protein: CASSTTASYNEQFF. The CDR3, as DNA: TGTGCCAGCAGTACGACGGCCTCCTACAATGAGCAGTTCTTC.

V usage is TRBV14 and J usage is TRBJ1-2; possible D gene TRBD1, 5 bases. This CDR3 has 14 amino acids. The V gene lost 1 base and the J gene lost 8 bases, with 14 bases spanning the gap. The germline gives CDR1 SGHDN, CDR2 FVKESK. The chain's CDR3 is CASSQVLSGQGYTF. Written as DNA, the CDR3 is TGTGCCAGCAGCCAAGTTCTTTCCGGACAAGGCTACACCTTC.

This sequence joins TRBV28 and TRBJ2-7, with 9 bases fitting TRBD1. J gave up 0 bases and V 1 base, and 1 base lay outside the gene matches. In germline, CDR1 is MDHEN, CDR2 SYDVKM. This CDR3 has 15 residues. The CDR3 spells CASSLLGQGSYEQYF. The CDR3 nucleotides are TGTGCCAGCAGTTTATTGGGACAGGGCTCCTACGAGCAGTACTTC.

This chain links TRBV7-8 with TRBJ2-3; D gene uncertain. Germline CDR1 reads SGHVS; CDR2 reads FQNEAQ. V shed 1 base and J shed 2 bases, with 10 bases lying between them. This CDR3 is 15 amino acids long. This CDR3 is CASSLDYLYTDTQYF. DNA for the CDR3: TGTGCCAGCAGCTTAGACTACCTATACACAGATACGCAGTATTTT.

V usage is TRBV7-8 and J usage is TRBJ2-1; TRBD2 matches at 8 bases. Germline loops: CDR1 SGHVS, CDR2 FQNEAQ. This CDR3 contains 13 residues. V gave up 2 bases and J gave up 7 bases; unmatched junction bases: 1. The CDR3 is CASSLSGGNEQFF. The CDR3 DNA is TGTGCCAGCAGCTTATCGGGGGGGAATGAGCAGTTCTTC.